The clone carrying this TCR beta chain showed up just once. Libraries were prepared by immunoSEQ multiplex PCR; TCRdb keeps only in-frame clonotypes and omits some of them. The sample comprises 150,000 to 200,000 clones, less than 90% of which are singletons, and 1.5% to 2% rests with the top ten. This specimen comes from a study of T cell responses to AZD1222 COVID-19 vaccine. Germline loops: CDR1 MNHEY, CDR2 SMNVEV (reference sequence). The CDR3 covers 15 residues. With 8 bases removed from V and 3 bases from J, the gap between germline ends came to 19 bases. This clonotype originated in an adult in good health. Material: peripheral blood, obtained on day 0 of AZD1222 vaccination. This sequence joins TRBV27 and TRBJ1-1; the D is unclear. In DNA form, the CDR3 reads TGTGCCAGCCGGTTAGATGGTGCGAGGTACACTGAAGCTTTCTTT. This sequence encodes CASRLDGARYTEAFF.